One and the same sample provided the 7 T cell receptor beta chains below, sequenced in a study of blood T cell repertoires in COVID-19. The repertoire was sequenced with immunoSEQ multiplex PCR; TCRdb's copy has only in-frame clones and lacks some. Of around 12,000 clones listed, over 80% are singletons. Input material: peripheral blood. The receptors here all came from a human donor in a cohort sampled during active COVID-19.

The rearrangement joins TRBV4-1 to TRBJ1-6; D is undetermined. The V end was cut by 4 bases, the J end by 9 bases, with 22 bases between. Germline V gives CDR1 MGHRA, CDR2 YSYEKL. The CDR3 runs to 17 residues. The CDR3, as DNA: TGCGCCAGCAGCCCCCGGTTCTTAGGACTGCGACGTTCACCCCTCCACTTT. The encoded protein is CASSPRFLGLRRSPLHF.

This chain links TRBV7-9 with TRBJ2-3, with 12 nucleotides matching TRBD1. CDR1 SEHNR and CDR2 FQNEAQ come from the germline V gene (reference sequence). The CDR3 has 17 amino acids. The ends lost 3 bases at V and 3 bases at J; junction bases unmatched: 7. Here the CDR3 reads CASSFRGTGGETDTQYF. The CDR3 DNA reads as TGTGCCAGCAGCTTCAGAGGGACAGGGGGCGAGACAGATACGCAGTATTTT.

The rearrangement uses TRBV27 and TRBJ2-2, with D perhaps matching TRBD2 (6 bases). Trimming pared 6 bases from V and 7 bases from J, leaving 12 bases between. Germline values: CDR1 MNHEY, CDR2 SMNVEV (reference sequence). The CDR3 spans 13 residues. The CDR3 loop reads CASSGMGLGELFF. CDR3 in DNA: TGTGCCAGCAGCGGGATGGGACTCGGGGAGCTGTTTTTT.

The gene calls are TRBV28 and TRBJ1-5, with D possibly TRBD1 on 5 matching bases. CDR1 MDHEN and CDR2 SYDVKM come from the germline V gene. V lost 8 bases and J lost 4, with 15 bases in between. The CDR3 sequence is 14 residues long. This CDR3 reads CASEATGDNQPQHF. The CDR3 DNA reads TGTGCCAGCGAAGCCACGGGGGATAATCAGCCCCAGCATTTT.

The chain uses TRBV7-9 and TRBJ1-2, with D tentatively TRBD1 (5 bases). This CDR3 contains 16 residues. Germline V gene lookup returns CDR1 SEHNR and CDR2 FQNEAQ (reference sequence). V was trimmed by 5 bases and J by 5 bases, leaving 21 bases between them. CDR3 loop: CASSPGRRHNIYGYTF. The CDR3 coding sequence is TGTGCCAGCAGCCCAGGGAGGCGCCATAACATATATGGCTACACCTTC.

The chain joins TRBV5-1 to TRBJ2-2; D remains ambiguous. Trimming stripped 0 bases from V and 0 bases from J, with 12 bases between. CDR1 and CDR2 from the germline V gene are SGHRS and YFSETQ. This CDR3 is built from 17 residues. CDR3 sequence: CASSLGHRDANTGELFF. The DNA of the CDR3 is TGCGCCAGCAGCTTGGGGCACAGAGACGCGAACACCGGGGAGCTGTTTTTT.

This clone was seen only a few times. CDR3 nucleotides: TGTGCCAGCAGTGGGACTCTTCTGGGGGGCTACACCTTC. Its translation is CASSGTLLGGYTF. The chain couples TRBV2 to TRBJ1-2; D is ambiguous. The ends were cut back, 4 bases at V and 8 bases at J, with 14 bases in the middle. Per the germline V gene, CDR1 is SNHLY and CDR2 is FYNNEI. CDR3 length: 13 residues. The entire variable domain, with the rest obtained from reference TRBV2 and TRBJ1-2, is as follows: EPEVTQTPSHQVTQMGQEVILRCVPISNHLYFYWYRQILGQKVEFLVSFYNNEISEKSEIFDDQFSVERPDGSNFTLKIRSTKLEDSAMYFCASSGTLLGGYTFGSGTRLTVV.